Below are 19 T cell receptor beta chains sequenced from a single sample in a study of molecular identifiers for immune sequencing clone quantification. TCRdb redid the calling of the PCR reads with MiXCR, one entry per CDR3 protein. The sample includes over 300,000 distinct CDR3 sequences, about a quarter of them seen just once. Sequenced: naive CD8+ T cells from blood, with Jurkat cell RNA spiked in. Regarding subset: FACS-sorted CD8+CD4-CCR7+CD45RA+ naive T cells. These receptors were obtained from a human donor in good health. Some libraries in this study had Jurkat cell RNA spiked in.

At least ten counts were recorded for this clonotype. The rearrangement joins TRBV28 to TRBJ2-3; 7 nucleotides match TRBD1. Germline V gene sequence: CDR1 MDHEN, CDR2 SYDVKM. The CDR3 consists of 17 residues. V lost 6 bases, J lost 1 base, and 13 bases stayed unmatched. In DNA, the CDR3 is TGTGCCAGCAGCCCAATCCCACAGGGGCCACGCACAGATACGCAGTATTTT. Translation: CASSPIPQGPRTDTQYF. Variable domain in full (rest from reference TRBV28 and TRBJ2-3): DVKVTQSSRYLVKRTGEKVFLECVQDMDHENMFWYRQDPGLGLRLIYFSYDVKMKEKGDIPEGYSVSREKKERFSLILESASTNQTSMYLCASSPIPQGPRTDTQYFGPGTRLTVL.

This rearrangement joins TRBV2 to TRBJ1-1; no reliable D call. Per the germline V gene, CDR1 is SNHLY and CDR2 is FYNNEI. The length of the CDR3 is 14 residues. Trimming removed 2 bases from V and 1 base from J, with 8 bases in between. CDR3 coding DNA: TGTGCCAGCAGTGAATTCCCAGAGAACACTGAAGCTTTCTTT. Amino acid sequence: CASSEFPENTEAFF.

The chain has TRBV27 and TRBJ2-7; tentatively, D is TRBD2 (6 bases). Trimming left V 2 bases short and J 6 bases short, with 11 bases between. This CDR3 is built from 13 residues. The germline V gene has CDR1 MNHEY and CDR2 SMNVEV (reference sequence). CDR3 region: CASSLAGLGEQYF. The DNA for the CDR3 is TGTGCCAGCAGTTTAGCGGGATTGGGCGAGCAGTACTTC.

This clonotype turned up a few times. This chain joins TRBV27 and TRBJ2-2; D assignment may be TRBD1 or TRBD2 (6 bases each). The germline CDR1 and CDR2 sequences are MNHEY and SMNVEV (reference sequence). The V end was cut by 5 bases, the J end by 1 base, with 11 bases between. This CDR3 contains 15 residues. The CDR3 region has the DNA TGTGCCAGCAGTCCCGAGGGGGGGAACACCGGGGAGCTGTTTTTT. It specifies CASSPEGGNTGELFF.

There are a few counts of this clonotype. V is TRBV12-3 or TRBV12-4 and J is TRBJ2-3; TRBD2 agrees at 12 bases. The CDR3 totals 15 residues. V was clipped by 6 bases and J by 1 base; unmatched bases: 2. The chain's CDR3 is CASRTSGSGTDTQYF. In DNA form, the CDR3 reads TGTGCCAGCAGGACTAGCGGGAGTGGCACAGATACGCAGTATTTT.

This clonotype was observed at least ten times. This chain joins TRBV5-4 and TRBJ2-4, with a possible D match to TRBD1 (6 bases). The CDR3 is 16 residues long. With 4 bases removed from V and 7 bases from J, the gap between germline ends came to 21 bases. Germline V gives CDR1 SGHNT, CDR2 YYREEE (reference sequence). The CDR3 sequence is CASSQMGQPQRNIQYF. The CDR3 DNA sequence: TGTGCCAGCAGCCAGATGGGACAACCGCAACGGAACATTCAGTACTTC.

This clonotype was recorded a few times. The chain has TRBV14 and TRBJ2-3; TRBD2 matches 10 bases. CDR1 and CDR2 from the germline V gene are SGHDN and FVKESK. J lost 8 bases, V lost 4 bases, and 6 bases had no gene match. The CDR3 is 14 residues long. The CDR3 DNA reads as TGTGCCAGCAGCCCGGGACTAGCGCCGGTTACGCAGTATTTT. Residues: CASSPGLAPVTQYF.

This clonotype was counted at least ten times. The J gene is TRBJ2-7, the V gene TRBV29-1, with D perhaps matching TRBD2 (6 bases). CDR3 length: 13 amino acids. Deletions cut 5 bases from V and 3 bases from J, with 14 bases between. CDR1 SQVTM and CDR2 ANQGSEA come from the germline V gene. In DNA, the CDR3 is TGCAGCGTTTCGGGGGAGACTAGCTACGAGCAGTACTTC. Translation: CSVSGETSYEQYF.

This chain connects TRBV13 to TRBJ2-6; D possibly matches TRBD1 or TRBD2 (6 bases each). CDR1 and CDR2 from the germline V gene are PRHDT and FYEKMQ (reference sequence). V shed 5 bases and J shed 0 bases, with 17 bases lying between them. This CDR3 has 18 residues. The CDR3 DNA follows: TGTGCCAGCAGCCCGTTGGGGGGCAAAATCTCTGGGGCCAACGTCCTGACTTTC. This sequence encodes CASSPLGGKISGANVLTF.

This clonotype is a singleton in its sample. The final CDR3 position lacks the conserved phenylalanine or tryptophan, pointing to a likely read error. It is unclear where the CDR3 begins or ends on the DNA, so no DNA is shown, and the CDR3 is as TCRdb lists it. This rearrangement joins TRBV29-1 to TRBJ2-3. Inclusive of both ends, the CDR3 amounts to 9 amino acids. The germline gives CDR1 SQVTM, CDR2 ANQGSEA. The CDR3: CSVEGGWFS.

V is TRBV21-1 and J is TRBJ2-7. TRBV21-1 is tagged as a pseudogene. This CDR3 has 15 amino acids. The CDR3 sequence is CASSKGSGAPYEQYF. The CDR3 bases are TGTGCCAGCAGCAAAGGGAGCGGAGCCCCCTACGAGCAGTACTTC.

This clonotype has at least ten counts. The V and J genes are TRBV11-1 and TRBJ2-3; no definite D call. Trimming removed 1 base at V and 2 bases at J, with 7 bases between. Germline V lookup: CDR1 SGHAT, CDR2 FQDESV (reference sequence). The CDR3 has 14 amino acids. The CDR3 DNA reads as TGTGCCAGCAGCTTAGAGGACGCCACAGATACGCAGTATTTT. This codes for CASSLEDATDTQYF.

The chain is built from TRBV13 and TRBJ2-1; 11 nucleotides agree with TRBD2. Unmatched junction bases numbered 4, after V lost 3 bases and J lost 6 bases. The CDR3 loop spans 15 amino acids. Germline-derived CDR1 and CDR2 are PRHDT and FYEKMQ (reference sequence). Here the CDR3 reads CASSLSLAGGNEQFF. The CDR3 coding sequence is TGTGCCAGCAGCTTGAGCCTAGCGGGAGGCAATGAGCAGTTCTTC.

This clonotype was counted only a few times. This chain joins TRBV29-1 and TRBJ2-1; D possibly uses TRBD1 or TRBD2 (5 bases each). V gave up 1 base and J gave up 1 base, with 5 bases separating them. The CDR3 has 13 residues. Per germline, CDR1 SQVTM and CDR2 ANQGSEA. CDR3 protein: CSVEGGSYNEQFF. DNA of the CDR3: TGCAGCGTTGAAGGGGGGTCCTACAATGAGCAGTTCTTC.

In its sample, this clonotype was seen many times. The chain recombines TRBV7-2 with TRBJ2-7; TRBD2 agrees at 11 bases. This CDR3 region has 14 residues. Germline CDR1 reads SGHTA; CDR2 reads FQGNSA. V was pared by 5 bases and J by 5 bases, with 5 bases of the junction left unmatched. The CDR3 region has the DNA TGTGCCAGCAGCCTCGTGACTAGCGGGGACGAGCAGTACTTC. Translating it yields CASSLVTSGDEQYF.

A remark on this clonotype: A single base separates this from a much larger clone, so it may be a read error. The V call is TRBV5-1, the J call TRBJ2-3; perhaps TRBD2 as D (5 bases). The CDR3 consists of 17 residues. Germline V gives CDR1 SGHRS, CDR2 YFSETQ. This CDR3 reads CASRSWGAEETTDRQYF. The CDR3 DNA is TGCGCCAGCAGATCGTGGGGAGCGGAGGAGACCACAGATAGGCAGTATTTT.

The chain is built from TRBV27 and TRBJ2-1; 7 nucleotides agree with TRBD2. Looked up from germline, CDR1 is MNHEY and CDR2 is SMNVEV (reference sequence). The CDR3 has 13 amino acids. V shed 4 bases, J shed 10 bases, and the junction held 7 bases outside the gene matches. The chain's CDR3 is CASSWGGGEEQFF. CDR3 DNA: TGTGCCAGCAGTTGGGGGGGAGGAGAAGAGCAGTTCTTC.

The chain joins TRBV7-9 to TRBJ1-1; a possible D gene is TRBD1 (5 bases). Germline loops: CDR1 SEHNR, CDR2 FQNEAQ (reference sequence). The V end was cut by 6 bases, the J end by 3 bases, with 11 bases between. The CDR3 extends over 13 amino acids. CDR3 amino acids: CASRPGPDTEAFF. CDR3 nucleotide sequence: TGTGCCAGCAGGCCAGGGCCCGACACTGAAGCTTTCTTT.

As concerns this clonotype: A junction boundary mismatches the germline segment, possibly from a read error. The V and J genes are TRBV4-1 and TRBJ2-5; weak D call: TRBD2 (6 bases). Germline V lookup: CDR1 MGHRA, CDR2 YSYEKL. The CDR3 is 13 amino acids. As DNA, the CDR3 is TGCGCCAGCAGCCAAGAGCGGGGAGAGCCCCAGTACTTC. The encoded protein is CASSQERGEPQYF.